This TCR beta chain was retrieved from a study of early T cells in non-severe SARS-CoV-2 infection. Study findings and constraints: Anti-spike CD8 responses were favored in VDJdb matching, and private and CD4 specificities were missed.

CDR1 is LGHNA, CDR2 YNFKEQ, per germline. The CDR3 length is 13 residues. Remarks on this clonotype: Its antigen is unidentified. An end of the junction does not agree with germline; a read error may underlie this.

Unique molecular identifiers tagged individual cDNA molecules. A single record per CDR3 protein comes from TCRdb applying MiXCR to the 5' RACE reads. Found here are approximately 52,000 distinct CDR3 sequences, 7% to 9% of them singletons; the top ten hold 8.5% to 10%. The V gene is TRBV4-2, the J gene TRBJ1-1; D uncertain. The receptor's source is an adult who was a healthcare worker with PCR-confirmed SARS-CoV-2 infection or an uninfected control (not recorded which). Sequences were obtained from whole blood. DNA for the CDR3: TGTGTCAGCAGCCAAGATCTTGGCACTGAAGCTTTCTTT. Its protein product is CVSSQDLGTEAFF.